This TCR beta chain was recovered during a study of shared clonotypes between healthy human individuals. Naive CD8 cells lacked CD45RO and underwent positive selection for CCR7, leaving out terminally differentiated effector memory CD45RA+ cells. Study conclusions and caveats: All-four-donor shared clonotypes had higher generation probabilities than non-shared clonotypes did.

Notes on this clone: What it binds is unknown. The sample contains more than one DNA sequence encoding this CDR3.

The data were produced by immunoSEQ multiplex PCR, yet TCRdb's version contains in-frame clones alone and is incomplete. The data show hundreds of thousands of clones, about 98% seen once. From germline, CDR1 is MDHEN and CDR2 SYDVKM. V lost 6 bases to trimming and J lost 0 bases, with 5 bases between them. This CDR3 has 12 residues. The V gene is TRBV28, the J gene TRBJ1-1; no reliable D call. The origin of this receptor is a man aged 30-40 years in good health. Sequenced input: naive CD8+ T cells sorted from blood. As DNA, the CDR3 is TGTGCCAGCAGCCCGGTGAACACTGAAGCTTTCTTT. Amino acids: CASSPVNTEAFF.